This T cell receptor (beta chain) was sequenced in a study of OX40 agonist ivuxolimab in advanced cancers. The overall study: There were three patients with partial responses, one having hepatocellular carcinoma and two cutaneous melanoma.

Systemic immunosuppression or a history of autoimmune disease excluded patients. Blood draws occurred at baseline, cycle 4 day 1, and cycle 7 day 1. Germline lookup yields CDR1 SGHDT and CDR2 YYEEEE. V dropped 0 bases and J dropped 2 bases, with 14 bases sitting between them. The CDR3 loop spans 16 amino acids. Clones were read by immunoSEQ multiplex PCR, and TCRdb kept only the in-frame ones, dropping some. This sample yields tens of thousands of clones, of which roughly 80% are seen a single time; less than 25% belongs to the top ten. The clonotype originates from an adult with an advanced solid tumor such as melanoma, head and neck, liver or kidney cancer. The input for sequencing was CD4+ or CD8+ T cells sorted from blood, taken in a trial of the OX40 agonist ivuxolimab. The chain joins TRBV5-6 to TRBJ1-2, with a weak D call TRBD1 (5 bases). The CDR3 sequence is CASSLGSGQYNYGYTF. The DNA of the CDR3 is TGTGCCAGCAGCTTGGGGTCAGGGCAGTACAACTATGGCTACACCTTC. The entire variable domain, with the rest obtained from reference TRBV5-6 and TRBJ1-2, is as follows: DAGVTQSPTHLIKTRGQQVTLRCSPKSGHDTVSWYQQALGQGPQFIFQYYEEEERQRGNFPDRFSGHQFPNYSSELNVNALLLGDSALYLCASSLGSGQYNYGYTFGSGTRLTVV.